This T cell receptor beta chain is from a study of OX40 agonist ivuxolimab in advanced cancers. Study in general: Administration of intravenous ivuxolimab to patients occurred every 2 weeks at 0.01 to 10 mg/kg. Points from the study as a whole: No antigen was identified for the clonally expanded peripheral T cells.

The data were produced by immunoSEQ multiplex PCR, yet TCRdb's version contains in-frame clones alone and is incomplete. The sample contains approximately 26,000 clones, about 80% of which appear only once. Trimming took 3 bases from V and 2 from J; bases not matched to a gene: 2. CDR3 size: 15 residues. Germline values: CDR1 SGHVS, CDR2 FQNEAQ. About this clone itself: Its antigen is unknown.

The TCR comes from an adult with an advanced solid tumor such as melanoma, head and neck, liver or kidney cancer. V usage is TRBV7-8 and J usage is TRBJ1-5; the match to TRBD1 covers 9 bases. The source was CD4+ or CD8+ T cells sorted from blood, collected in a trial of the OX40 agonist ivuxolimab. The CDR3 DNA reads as TGTGCCAGCAGCTTTAGGGACAGGGGCAATCAGCCCCAGCATTTT. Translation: CASSFRDRGNQPQHF.